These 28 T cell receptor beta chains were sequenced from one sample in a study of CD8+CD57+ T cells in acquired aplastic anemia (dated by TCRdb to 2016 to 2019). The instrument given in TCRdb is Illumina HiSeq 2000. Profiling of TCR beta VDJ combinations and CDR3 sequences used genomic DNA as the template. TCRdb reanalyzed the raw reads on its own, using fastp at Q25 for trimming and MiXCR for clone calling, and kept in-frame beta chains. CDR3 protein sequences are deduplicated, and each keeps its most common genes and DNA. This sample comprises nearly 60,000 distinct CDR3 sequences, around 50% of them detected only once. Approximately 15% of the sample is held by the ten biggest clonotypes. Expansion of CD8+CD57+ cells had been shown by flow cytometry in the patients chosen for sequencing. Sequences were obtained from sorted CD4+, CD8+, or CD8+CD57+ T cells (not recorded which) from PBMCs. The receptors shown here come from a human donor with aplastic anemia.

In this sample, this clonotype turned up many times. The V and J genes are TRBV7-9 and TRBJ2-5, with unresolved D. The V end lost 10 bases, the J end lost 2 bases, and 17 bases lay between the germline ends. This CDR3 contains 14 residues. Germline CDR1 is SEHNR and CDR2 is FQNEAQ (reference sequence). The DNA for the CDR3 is TGTGCCACCGACCAGAGAACAGCGCAAGAGACCCAGTACTTC. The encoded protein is CATDQRTAQETQYF. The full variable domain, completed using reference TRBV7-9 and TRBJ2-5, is DTGVSQNPRHKITKRGQNVTFRCDPISEHNRLYWYRQTLGQGPEFLTYFQNEAQLEKSRLLSDRFSAERPKGSFSTLEIQRTEQGDSAMYLCATDQRTAQETQYFGPGTRLLVL.

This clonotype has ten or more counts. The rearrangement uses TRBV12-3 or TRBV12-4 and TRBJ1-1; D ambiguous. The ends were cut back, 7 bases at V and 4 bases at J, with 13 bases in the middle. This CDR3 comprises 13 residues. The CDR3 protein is CASTKEGSTEAFF. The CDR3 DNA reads TGTGCCAGCACTAAAGAAGGGTCCACTGAAGCTTTCTTT.

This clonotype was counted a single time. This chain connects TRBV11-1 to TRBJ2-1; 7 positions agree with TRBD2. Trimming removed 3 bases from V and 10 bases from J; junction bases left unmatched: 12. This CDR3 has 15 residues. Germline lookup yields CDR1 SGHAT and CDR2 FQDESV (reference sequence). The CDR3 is CASSLGGESFYEQFF. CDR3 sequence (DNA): TGTGCCAGCAGCTTGGGGGGGGAGTCTTTCTACGAGCAGTTCTTC.

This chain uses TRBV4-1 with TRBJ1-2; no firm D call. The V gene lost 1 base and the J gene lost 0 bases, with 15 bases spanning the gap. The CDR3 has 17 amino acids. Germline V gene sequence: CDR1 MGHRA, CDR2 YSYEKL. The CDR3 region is CASSQGTANLANYGYTF. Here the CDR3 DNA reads TGCGCCAGCAGCCAAGGAACAGCGAACCTAGCTAACTATGGCTACACCTTC.

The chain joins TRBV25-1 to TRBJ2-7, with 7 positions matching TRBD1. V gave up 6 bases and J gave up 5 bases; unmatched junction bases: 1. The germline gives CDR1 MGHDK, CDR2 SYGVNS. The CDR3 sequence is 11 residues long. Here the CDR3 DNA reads TGTGCCAGCAGAGGGGGCCACGAGCAGTACTTC. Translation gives CASRGGHEQYF.

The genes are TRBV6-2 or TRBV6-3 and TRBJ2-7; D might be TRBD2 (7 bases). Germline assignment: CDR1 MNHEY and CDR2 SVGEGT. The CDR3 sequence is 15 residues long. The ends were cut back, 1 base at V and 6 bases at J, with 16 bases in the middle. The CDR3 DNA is TGTGCCAGCAGTTACTGGGAGGGGGGATGGTTCGAGCAGTACTTC. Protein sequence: CASSYWEGGWFEQYF.

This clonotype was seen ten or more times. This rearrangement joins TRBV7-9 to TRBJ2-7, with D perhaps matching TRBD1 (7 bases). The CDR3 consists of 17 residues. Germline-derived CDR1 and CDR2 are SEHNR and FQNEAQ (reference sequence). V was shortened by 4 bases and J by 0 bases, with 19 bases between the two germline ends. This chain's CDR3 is CASSYWGGQDLSYEQYF. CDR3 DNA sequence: TGTGCCAGCAGCTATTGGGGAGGACAGGACCTCTCCTACGAGCAGTACTTC.

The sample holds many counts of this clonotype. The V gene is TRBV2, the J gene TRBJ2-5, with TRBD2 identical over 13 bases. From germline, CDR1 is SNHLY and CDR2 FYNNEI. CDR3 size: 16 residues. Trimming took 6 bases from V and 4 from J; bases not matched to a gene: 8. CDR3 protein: CASRAGTSGVGETQYF. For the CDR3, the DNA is TGTGCCAGCAGAGCCGGGACTAGCGGGGTGGGAGAGACCCAGTACTTC.

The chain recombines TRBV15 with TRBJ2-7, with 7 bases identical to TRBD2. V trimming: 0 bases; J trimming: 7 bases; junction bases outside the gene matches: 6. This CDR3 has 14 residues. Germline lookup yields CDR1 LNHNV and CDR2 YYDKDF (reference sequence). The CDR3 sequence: CATSRDRGVGEQYV. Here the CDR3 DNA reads TGTGCCACCAGCAGAGATCGGGGGGTGGGTGAGCAGTACGTC.

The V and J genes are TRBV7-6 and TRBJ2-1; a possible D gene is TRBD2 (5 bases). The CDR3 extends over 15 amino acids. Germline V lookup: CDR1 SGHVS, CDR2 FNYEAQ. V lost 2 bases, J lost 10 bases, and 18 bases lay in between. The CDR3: CASSLNLGSSSEQFF. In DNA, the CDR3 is TGTGCCAGCAGCTTAAATTTGGGGAGCAGCTCCGAGCAGTTCTTC.

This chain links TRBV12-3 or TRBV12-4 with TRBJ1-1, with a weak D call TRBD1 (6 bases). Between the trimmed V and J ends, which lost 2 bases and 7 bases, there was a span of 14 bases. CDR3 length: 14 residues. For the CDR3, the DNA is TGTGCCAGCAGTTTAACAATAATCAGGGGTGAAGCTTTCTTT. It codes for CASSLTIIRGEAFF.

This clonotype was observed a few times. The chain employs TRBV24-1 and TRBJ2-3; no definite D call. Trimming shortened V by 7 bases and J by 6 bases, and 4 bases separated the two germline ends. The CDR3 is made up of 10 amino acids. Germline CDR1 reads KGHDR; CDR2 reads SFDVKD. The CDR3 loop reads CATSRDTQYF. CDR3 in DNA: TGTGCCACCAGCCGCGATACGCAGTATTTT.

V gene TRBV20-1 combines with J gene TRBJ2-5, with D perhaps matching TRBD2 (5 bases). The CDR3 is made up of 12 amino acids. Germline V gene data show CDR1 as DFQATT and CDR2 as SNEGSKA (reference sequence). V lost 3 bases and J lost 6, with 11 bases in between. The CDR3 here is CSASRLAKTQYF. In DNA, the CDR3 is TGCAGTGCTAGTCGGCTAGCCAAGACCCAGTACTTC.

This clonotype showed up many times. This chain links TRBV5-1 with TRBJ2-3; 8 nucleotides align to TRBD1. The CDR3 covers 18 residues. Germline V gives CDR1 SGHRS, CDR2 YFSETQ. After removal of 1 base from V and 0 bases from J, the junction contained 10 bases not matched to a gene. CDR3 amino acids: CASSLSGQVHPSTDTQYF. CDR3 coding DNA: TGCGCCAGCAGCTTGTCGGGACAGGTCCATCCTAGCACAGATACGCAGTATTTT.

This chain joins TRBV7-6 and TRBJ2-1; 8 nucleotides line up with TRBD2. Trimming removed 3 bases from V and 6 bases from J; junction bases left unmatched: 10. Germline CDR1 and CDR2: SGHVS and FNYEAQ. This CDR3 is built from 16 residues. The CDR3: CASSFGPGGRGNEQFF. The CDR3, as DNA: TGTGCCAGCAGCTTCGGTCCGGGGGGGCGGGGCAATGAGCAGTTCTTC.

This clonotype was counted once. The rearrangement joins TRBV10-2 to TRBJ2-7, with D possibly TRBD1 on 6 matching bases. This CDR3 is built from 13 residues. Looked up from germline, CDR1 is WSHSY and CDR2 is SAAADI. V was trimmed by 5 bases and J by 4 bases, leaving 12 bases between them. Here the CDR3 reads CASSTGLVYEQYF. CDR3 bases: TGCGCCAGCAGTACAGGGTTGGTGTACGAGCAGTACTTC.

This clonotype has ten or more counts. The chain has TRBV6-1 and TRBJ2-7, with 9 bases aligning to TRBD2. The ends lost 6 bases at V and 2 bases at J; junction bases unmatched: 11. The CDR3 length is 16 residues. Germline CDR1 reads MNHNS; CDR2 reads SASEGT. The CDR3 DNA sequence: TGTGCCAGCAGACCCTCTAGCGGGGCCCTGACCTACGAGCAGTACTTC. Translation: CASRPSSGALTYEQYF.

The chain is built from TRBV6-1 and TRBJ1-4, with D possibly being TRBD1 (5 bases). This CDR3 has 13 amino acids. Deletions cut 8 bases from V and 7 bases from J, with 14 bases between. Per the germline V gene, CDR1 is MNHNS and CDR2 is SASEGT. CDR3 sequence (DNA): TGTGCCAGCGGGGGGTCCGTGGGTGAAAAACTGTTTTTT. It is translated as CASGGSVGEKLFF.

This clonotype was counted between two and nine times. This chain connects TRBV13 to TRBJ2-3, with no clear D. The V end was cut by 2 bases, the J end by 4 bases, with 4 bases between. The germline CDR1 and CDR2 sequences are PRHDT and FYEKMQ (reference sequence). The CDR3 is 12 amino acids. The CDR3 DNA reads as TGTGCCAGCAGCTTAATTTCAGATACGCAGTATTTT. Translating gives CASSLISDTQYF.

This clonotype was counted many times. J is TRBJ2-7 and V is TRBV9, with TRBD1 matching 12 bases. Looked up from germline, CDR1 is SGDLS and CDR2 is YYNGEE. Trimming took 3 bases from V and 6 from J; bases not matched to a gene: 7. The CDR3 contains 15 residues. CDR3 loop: CASSGRGTGGGEQYF. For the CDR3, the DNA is TGTGCCAGCAGCGGGAGAGGGACAGGGGGCGGCGAGCAGTACTTC.

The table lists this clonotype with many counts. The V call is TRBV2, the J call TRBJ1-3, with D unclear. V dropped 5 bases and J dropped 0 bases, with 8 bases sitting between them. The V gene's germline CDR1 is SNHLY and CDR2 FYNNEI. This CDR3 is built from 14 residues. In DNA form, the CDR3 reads TGTGCCAGCAGTATACTAGACTCTGGAAACACCATATATTTT. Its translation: CASSILDSGNTIYF.

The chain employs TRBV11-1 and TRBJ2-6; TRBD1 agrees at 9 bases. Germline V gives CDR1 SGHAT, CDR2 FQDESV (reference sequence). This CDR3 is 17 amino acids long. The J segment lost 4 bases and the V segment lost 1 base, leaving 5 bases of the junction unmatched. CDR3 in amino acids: CASSLGQGVSGANVLTF. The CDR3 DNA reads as TGTGCCAGCAGCTTAGGACAGGGGGTATCCGGGGCCAACGTCCTGACTTTC.

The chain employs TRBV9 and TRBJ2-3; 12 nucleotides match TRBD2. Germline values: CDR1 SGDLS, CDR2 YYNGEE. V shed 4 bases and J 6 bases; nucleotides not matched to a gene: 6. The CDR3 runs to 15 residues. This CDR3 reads CASSPPSGGVDTQYF. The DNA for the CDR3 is TGTGCCAGCAGCCCGCCTAGCGGGGGGGTGGATACGCAGTATTTT.

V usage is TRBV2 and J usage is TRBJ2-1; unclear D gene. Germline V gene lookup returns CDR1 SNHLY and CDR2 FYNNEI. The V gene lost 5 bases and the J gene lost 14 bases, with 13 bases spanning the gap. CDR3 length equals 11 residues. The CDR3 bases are TGTGCCAGCAGTTCGCTCGTTAAGGAGTTCTTC. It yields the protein CASSSLVKEFF.

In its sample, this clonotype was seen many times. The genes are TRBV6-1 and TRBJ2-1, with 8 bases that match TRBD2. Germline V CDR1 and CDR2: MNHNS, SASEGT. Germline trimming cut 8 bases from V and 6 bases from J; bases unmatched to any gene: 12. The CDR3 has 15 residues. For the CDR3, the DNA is TGTGCCAGCGGGTGGGAACAGCGGGGGATCAATGAGCAGTTCTTC. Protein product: CASGWEQRGINEQFF.

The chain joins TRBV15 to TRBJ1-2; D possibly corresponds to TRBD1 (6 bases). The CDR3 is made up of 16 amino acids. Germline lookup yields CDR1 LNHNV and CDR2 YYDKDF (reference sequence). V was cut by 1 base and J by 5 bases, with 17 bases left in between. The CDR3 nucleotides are TGTGCCACCAGCAGAGGGGGGAACAGGGATTGGTATGGCTACACCTTC. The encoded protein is CATSRGGNRDWYGYTF. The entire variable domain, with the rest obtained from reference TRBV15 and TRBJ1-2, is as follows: DAMVIQNPRYQVTQFGKPVTLSCSQTLNHNVMYWYQQKSSQAPKLLFHYYDKDFNNEADTPDNFQSRRPNTSFCFLDIRSPGLGDTAMYLCATSRGGNRDWYGYTFGSGTRLTVV.

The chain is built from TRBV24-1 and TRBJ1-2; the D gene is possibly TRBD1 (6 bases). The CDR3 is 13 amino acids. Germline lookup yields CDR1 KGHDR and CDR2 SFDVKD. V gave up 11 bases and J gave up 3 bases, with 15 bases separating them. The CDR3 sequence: CAIRGGPHYGYTF. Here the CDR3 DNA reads TGTGCCATCCGGGGGGGCCCCCACTATGGCTACACCTTC.

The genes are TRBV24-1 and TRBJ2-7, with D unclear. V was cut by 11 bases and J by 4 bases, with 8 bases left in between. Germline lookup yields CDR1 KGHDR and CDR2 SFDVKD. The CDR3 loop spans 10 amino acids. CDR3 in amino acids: CASRWYEQYF. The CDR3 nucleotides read TGTGCCAGCCGGTGGTACGAGCAGTACTTC.